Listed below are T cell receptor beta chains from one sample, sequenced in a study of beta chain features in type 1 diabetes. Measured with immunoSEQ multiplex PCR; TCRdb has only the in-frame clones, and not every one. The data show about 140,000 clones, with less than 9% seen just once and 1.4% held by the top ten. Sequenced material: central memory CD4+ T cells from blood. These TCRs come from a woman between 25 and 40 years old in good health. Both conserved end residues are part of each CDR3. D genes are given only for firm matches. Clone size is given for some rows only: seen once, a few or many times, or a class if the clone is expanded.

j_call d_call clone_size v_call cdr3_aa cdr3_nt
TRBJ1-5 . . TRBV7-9 CASSLKGSANQPQHF TGTGCCAGCAGCTTAAAGGGGTCGGCTAATCAGCCCCAGCATTTT
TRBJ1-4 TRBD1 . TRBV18 CASSSRDRDEKLFF TGTGCCAGCTCATCCCGGGACAGGGATGAAAAACTGTTTTTT
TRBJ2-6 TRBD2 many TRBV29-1 CSLGYSGFPSGANVLTF TGCAGCCTTGGGTATAGCGGGTTTCCCTCTGGGGCCAACGTCCTGACTTTC
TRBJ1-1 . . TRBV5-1 CASSLSPRGTEAFF TGCGCCAGCAGCTTGTCTCCACGGGGCACTGAAGCTTTCTTT
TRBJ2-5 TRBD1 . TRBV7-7 CASSSDRGEAQYF TGTGCTAGCAGCTCGGACAGGGGCGAGGCCCAGTACTTC
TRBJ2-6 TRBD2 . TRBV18 CASSPREGTAGSSSGANVLTF TGTGCCAGCTCACCACGGGAGGGCACCGCGGGAAGTAGCTCTGGGGCCAACGTCCTGACTTTC
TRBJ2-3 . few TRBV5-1 CAVTLDTQYF TGCGCCGTTACATTAGATACGCAGTATTTT
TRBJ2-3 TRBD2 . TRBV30 CAWRPLAGVADTQYF TGTGCCTGGAGACCACTAGCGGGAGTTGCAGATACGCAGTATTTT
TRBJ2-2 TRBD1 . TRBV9 CATGQGNMNTGELFF TGTGCCACCGGACAGGGGAATATGAACACCGGGGAGCTGTTTTTT
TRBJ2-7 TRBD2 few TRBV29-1 CSVVIGEASGQYF TGCAGCGTTGTGATCGGGGAGGCTAGCGGGCAGTACTTC
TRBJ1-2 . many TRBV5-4 CASSLLGGYGYTF TGTGCCAGCAGCTTGCTAGGGGGATATGGCTACACCTTC
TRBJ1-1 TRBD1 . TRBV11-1 CASSLGGGVTEAFF TGTGCCAGCAGCTTAGGAGGGGGCGTCACTGAAGCTTTCTTT
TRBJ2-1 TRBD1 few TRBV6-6 CASSWDSYNEQFF TGTGCCAGCAGCTGGGACAGCTACAATGAGCAGTTCTTC
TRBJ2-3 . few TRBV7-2 CASSPRLVDTQYF TGTGCCAGCAGCCCGAGACTAGTAGATACGCAGTATTTT
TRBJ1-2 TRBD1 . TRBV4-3 CASSQTTGEGYGYTF TGCGCCAGCAGCCAAACGACAGGGGAGGGGTATGGCTACACCTTC
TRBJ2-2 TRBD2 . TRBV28 CASSLVIAGGSTGELFF TGTGCCAGCAGTCTTGTAATAGCGGGAGGGTCCACCGGGGAGCTGTTTTTT